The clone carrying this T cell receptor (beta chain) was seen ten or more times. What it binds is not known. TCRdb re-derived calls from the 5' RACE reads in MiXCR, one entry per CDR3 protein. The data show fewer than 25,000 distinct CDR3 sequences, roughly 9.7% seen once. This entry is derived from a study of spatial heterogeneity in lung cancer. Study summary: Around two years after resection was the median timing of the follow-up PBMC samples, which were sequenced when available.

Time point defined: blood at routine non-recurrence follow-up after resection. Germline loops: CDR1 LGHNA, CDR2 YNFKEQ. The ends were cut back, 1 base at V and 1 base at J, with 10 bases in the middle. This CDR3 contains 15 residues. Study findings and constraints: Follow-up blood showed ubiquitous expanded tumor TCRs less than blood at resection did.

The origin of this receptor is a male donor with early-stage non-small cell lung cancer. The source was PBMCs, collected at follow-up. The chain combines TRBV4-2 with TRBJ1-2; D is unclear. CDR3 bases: TGTGCCAGCAGCCAAGGTGGGCAGGATAACTATGGCTACACCTTC. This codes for CASSQGGQDNYGYTF.